The clone carrying this TCR beta chain came up many times. TCRdb reanalysed the 5' RACE reads using MiXCR and keeps one entry per CDR3 protein. This table holds 530,000 or so distinct CDR3 sequences, around a sixth found once. The data were obtained in a study of T-cell memory formation after mild COVID-19. The sequenced sample was PBMCs or a T cell subset sorted from them (not recorded which). This sequence was found in an adult woman who had mild COVID-19 (a few samples of this study predate the infection). Cell type and time point are not known.

The CDR3 loop is CSARYGLQETQYF. The CDR3 DNA reads as TGCAGTGCTAGGTACGGCCTTCAAGAGACCCAGTACTTC. V usage is TRBV20-1 and J usage is TRBJ2-5; D not certain. V lost 3 bases and J lost 2, with 10 bases in between. From germline, CDR1 is DFQATT and CDR2 SNEGSKA (reference sequence). The CDR3 contains 13 residues.